This T cell receptor (beta chain) was identified during a study of blood T cells in healthy people across ages. Germline V gene lookup returns CDR1 SGHVS and CDR2 FQNEAQ. Trimming removed 0 bases at V and 2 bases at J, with 18 bases between. The CDR3 sequence is 18 residues long. Combining a sample-barcoded 5' primer with a J-beta primer mix, a second PCR ran for roughly 7 to 12 cycles. MiXCR was run by TCRdb on the 5' RACE reads, yielding one entry per CDR3 protein. The data contain 1.4 million to 1.5 million distinct CDR3 sequences, 42% of them singletons. Study conclusions and caveats: CMV status of donors was unknown, possibly confounding expanded clonotype changes.

Concerning this clonotype: As yet, its antigen is unknown.

The chain recombines TRBV7-8 with TRBJ2-3, with D possibly being TRBD1 or TRBD2 (5 bases each). The sequence was obtained from a woman aged 18-29 years in good health. Sequencing used blood. The CDR3 is CASSLAQGASLFTDTQYF. CDR3 in DNA: TGTGCCAGCAGCTTAGCCCAGGGAGCCAGCCTCTTCACAGATACGCAGTATTTT.